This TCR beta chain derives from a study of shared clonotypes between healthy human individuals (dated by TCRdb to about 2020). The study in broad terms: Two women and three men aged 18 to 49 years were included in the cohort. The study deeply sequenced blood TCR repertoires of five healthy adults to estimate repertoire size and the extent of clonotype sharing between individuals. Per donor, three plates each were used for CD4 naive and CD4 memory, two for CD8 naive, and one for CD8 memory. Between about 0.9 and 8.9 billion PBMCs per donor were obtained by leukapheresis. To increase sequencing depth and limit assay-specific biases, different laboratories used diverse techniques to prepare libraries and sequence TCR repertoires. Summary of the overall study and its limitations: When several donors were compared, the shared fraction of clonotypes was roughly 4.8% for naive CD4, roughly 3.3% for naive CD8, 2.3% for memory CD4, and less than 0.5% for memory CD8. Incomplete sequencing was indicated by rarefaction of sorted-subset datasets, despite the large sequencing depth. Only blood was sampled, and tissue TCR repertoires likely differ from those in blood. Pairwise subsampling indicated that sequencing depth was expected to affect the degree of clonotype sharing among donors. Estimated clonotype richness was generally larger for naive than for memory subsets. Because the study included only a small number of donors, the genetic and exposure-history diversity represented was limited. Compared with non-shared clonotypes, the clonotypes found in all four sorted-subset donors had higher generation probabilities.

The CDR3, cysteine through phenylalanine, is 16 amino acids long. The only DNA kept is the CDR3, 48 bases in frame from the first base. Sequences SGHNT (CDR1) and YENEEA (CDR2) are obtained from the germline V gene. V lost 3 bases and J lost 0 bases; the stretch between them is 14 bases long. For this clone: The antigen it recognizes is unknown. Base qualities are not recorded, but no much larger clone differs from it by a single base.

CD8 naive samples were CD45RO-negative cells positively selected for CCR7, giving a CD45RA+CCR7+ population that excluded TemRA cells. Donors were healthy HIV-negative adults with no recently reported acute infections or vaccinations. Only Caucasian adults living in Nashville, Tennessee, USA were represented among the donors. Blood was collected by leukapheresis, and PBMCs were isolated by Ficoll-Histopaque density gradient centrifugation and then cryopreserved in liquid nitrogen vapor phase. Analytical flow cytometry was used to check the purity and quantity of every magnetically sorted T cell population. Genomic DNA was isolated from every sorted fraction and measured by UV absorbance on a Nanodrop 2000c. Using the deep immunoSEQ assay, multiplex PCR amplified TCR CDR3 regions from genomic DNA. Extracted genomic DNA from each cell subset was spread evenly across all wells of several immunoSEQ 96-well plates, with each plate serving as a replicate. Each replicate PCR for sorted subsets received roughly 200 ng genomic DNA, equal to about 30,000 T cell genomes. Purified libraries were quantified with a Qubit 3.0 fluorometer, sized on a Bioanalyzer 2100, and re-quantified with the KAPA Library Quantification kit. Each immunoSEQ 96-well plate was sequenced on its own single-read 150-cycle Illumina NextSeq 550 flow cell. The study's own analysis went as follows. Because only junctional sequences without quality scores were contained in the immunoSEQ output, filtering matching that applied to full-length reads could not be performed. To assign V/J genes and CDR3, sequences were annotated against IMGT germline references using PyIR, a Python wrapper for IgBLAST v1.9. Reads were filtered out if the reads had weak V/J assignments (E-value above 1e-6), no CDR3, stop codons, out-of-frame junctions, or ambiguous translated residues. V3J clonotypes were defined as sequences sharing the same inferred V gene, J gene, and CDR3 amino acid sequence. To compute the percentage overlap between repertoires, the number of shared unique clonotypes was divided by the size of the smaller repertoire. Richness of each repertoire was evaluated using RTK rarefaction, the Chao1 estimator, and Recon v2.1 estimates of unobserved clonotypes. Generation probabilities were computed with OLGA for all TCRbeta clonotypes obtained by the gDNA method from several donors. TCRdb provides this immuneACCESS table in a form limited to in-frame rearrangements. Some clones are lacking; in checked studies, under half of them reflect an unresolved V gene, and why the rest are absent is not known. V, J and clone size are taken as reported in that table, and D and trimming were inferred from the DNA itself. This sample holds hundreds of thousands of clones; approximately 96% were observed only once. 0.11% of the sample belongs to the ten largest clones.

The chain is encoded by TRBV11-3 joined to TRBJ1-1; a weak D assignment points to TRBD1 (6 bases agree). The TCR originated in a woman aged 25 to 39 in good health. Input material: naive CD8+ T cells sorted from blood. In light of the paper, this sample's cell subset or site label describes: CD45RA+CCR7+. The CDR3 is CASSFAGEGLNTEAFF. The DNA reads TGTGCCAGCAGCTTTGCAGGGGAAGGGTTGAACACTGAAGCTTTCTTT.